The 27 T cell receptor beta chains in this list originate from one sample, sequenced in a study of T cells in Graves' hyperthyroidism and ophthalmopathy. Amplification of TCR beta CDR3 regions used RNA as the template. In the first-round RT-PCR of the TCR CDR3, the HTBI primer set was used. Each CDR3 protein gets one entry after TCRdb re-called the multiplex PCR reads with MiXCR. The data contain more than 350,000 distinct CDR3 sequences, 13% to 15% of them singletons. The sequenced material came from blood. The origin of the receptors is a woman aged 60-75 years with Graves' ophthalmopathy.

This clonotype showed up just a few times. The CDR3 sequence is CASSWGQGSKNYGYTF. CDR3 in DNA: TGTGCCAGCAGCTGGGGACAGGGGAGTAAAAACTATGGCTACACCTTC. The chain recombines TRBV7-9 with TRBJ1-2, with 10 positions matching TRBD1. V shed 4 bases, J shed 2 bases, and the junction held 7 bases outside the gene matches. CDR3 length: 16 residues. Germline CDR1 is SEHNR and CDR2 is FQNEAQ (reference sequence).

In its sample, this clonotype was seen many times. The chain has TRBV18 and TRBJ2-3; D gene uncertain. This CDR3 has 12 amino acids. V lost 3 bases to trimming and J lost 6 bases, with 7 bases between them. The germline V gene encodes CDR1 KGHSH and CDR2 LQKENI. Here the CDR3 reads CASSPAGDTQYF. In DNA form, the CDR3 reads TGTGCCAGCTCACCGGCCGGGGATACGCAGTATTTT. The complete variable domain, with remaining parts taken from reference TRBV18 and TRBJ2-3, reads NAGVMQNPRHLVRRRGQEARLRCSPMKGHSHVYWYRQLPEEGLKFMVYLQKENIIDESGMPKERFSAEFPKEGPSILRIQQVVRGDSAAYFCASSPAGDTQYFGPGTRLTVL.

In this sample, this clonotype turned up a few times. V gene TRBV7-3 combines with J gene TRBJ2-1; D uncertain. The CDR3 has 16 amino acids. Deletions cut 0 bases from V and 0 bases from J, with 9 bases between. Germline CDR1 reads SGHTA; CDR2 reads FQGTGA. This CDR3 is CASSLTPLSSYNEQFF. In nucleotides, the CDR3 is TGTGCCAGCAGCTTAACGCCTTTGAGCTCCTACAATGAGCAGTTCTTC.

This clonotype was detected a few times. The chain combines TRBV5-1 with TRBJ1-4; D is unclear. Germline V lookup: CDR1 SGHRS, CDR2 YFSETQ. This CDR3 has 15 amino acids. The V end was cut by 0 bases, the J end by 4 bases, with 10 bases between. DNA of the CDR3: TGCGCCAGCAGCTTGGATGGCAGCCATAATGAAAAACTGTTTTTT. Translated, it gives CASSLDGSHNEKLFF.

The chain is built from TRBV7-2 and TRBJ2-3; a weak D match, TRBD2 (5 bases). This CDR3 spans 14 amino acids. With 10 bases removed from V and 0 bases from J, the gap between germline ends came to 14 bases. Per germline, CDR1 SGHTA and CDR2 FQGNSA. The CDR3 DNA follows: TGTGCCACCACCCGGGATTCTAGCACAGATACGCAGTATTTT. Its translation is CATTRDSSTDTQYF.

This clonotype turned up a few times. The conserved phenylalanine or tryptophan is not found at the CDR3 terminus, so this likely reflects a read error. The chain has TRBV2 and TRBJ2-7; 7 nucleotides match TRBD1. Germline assignment: CDR1 SNHLY and CDR2 FYNNEI. The CDR3 sequence is 15 residues long. Losses at the gene ends were 3 bases for V and 2 bases for J; bases not matched to a gene: 7. CDR3 sequence reads: CASSEVPTGTYEQYL. CDR3 in DNA: TGTGCCAGCAGTGAGGTCCCGACAGGGACCTACGAGCAGTACCTC.

This clonotype was seen many times. The CDR3 protein is CSVAGTDEQYF. Here the CDR3 DNA reads TGCAGCGTTGCGGGGACGGACGAGCAGTACTTC. J is TRBJ2-7 and V is TRBV29-1; possibly TRBD1 or TRBD2 for D (5 bases each). Germline V gene lookup returns CDR1 SQVTM and CDR2 ANQGSEA. The CDR3 has 11 amino acids. V was pared by 4 bases and J by 5 bases, with 9 bases between.

DNA of the CDR3: TGTGCCAGCAGTTTTCTATCTGTTTGGAATGAGCAGTTCTTC. Residues: CASSFLSVWNEQFF. V and J are TRBV28 and TRBJ2-1; unclear D gene. The germline CDR1 and CDR2 sequences are MDHEN and SYDVKM. The CDR3 has 14 amino acids. V dropped 3 bases and J dropped 7 bases, with 13 bases sitting between them.

There are a few counts of this clonotype. The chain carries TRBV5-4 and TRBJ2-2, with D perhaps matching TRBD2 (7 bases). Germline V gene sequence: CDR1 SGHNT, CDR2 YYREEE (reference sequence). The CDR3 runs 17 residues. V lost 3 bases and J lost 4, with 19 bases in between. CDR3 coding DNA: TGTGCCAGCAGCTCAAGGGGGGCGGGAGTGGCCACCGGGGAGCTGTTTTTT. This codes for CASSSRGAGVATGELFF.

This clonotype has at least ten counts. The J gene is TRBJ2-1, the V gene TRBV28; the D is unclear. Germline CDR1 is MDHEN and CDR2 is SYDVKM. V lost 6 bases, J lost 0 bases, and 15 bases lay in between. The CDR3 runs to 16 residues. The CDR3 DNA reads TGTGCCAGCAGCGATTCAGGCGCCGGCTCCTACAATGAGCAGTTCTTC. Its translation is CASSDSGAGSYNEQFF. The full variable domain, with the rest looked up from reference TRBV28 and TRBJ2-1, is DVKVTQSSRYLVKRTGEKVFLECVQDMDHENMFWYRQDPGLGLRLIYFSYDVKMKEKGDIPEGYSVSREKKERFSLILESASTNQTSMYLCASSDSGAGSYNEQFFGPGTRLTVL.

The rearrangement joins TRBV12-3 or TRBV12-4 to TRBJ2-1; TRBD2 is a possible D gene (6 bases). The CDR3 spans 15 residues. Trimming cost V 6 bases and J 6 bases, with 18 bases left between them. CDR3 nucleotides: TGTGCCAGCAGGAGAAGAACTAGCCCTGGCAATGAGCAGTTCTTC. Translating gives CASRRRTSPGNEQFF.

This clonotype was found a few times. V is TRBV9 and J is TRBJ2-2; the D is unclear. There are 14 residues in the CDR3. V was shortened by 5 bases and J by 4 bases, with 12 bases between the two germline ends. Germline V gene sequence: CDR1 SGDLS, CDR2 YYNGEE. The CDR3 DNA sequence: TGTGCCAGCAGTTCCCTACTCCTCACCGGGGAGCTGTTTTTT. Protein: CASSSLLLTGELFF. The full variable domain, rest sourced from reference TRBV9 and TRBJ2-2, is DSGVTQTPKHLITATGQRVTLRCSPRSGDLSVYWYQQSLDQGLQFLIQYYNGEERAKGNILERFSAQQFPDLHSELNLSSLELGDSALYFCASSSLLLTGELFFGEGSRLTVL.

This clonotype has a count of ten or more. This chain joins TRBV30 and TRBJ2-5, with D perhaps matching TRBD1 or TRBD2 (6 bases each). Trimming cost V 0 bases and J 1 base, with 12 bases left between them. CDR1 and CDR2 (germline): GTSNPN, SVGIG (reference sequence). There are 15 residues in the CDR3. CDR3 coding DNA: TGTGCCTGGAGTGTACTGGGGGGCCTCCAAGAGACCCAGTACTTC. Its translation: CAWSVLGGLQETQYF.

The V call is TRBV28, the J call TRBJ2-7; perhaps TRBD2 as D (5 bases). The CDR3 contains 15 residues. Looked up from germline, CDR1 is MDHEN and CDR2 is SYDVKM. V dropped 2 bases and J dropped 3 bases, with 14 bases sitting between them. The CDR3 DNA follows: TGTGCCAGCAGTTTACCACTAGGAATTCGCTACGAGCAGTACTTC. Protein product: CASSLPLGIRYEQYF.

This clonotype was seen more than once but under ten times. Being one base from a much bigger clone, this may be a read error. CDR3 nucleotides: TGTGCCAGCAGTTTACAAGGGAGGGCCACAGGTACGCAGTATTTT. Its translation: CASSLQGRATGTQYF. This chain uses TRBV28 with TRBJ2-3; 7 bases are shared with TRBD2. This CDR3 has 15 residues. The germline V gene encodes CDR1 MDHEN and CDR2 SYDVKM.

There are many counts of this clonotype. The chain is built from TRBV12-3 or TRBV12-4 and TRBJ2-7; 11 bases are a match to TRBD2. V shed 5 bases and J 6 bases; nucleotides not matched to a gene: 3. This CDR3 region has 13 residues. Here the CDR3 DNA reads TGTGCCAGCAGTCTACTAGCGGGAGTCGAGCAGTACTTC. This codes for CASSLLAGVEQYF.

This clonotype has a count of ten or more. CDR3: CSARVLGTSDTQYF. CDR3 DNA: TGCAGTGCCCGAGTCCTAGGGACTAGCGATACGCAGTATTTT. V and J are TRBV20-1 and TRBJ2-3, with 9 bases lining up with TRBD2. This CDR3 comprises 14 residues. Per the germline V gene, CDR1 is DFQATT and CDR2 is SNEGSKA (reference sequence). After removal of 6 bases from V and 6 bases from J, the junction contained 10 bases not matched to a gene.

The sample holds many counts of this clonotype. V gene TRBV12-3 or TRBV12-4 combines with J gene TRBJ2-1; 9 positions match TRBD2. V lost 3 bases and J lost 7; bases outside the gene matches: 10. The CDR3 consists of 16 residues. CDR3: CASSLVAGVSMNEQFF. The CDR3 nucleotides are TGTGCCAGCAGTTTGGTAGCGGGAGTTTCGATGAATGAGCAGTTCTTC.

The gene calls are TRBV20-1 and TRBJ2-1; 11 positions agree with TRBD2. V shed 5 bases and J 7 bases; nucleotides not matched to a gene: 13. The germline CDR1 and CDR2 sequences are DFQATT and SNEGSKA (reference sequence). The CDR3 extends over 16 amino acids. The CDR3 is CSASRQGTSGSNEQFF. In DNA form, the CDR3 reads TGCAGTGCTTCCAGACAGGGAACTAGCGGGAGTAATGAGCAGTTCTTC.

This clonotype occurred a few times. The rearrangement links TRBV6-1 to TRBJ1-5; the D gene is possibly TRBD1 (5 bases). The V end lost 1 base, the J end lost 0 bases, and 16 bases lay between the germline ends. The germline gives CDR1 MNHNS, CDR2 SASEGT. The CDR3 consists of 18 residues. CDR3 sequence (DNA): TGTGCCAGCAGTGAAGACCGCCCTTGGCAGGGTAGCAATCAGCCCCAGCATTTT. Amino acids: CASSEDRPWQGSNQPQHF.

The table lists this clonotype with many counts. The chain carries TRBV2 and TRBJ1-3; D is unresolved. V was pared by 3 bases and J by 3 bases, with 3 bases between. CDR3 length: 12 residues. Looked up from germline, CDR1 is SNHLY and CDR2 is FYNNEI. CDR3 sequence reads: CASSDDGNTIYF. DNA for the CDR3: TGTGCCAGCAGTGATGATGGAAACACCATATATTTT.

This clonotype occurred many times. V is TRBV20-1 and J is TRBJ2-1; 10 bases agree with TRBD2. CDR1 and CDR2 from the germline V gene are DFQATT and SNEGSKA (reference sequence). V was clipped by 3 bases and J by 1 base; unmatched bases: 6. The CDR3 totals 16 residues. The chain's CDR3 is CSARPGLAESYNEQFF. For the CDR3, the DNA is TGCAGTGCTAGGCCAGGACTAGCGGAATCCTACAATGAGCAGTTCTTC.

Ten or more counts support this clonotype. This rearrangement joins TRBV3-1 to TRBJ2-1; TRBD2 matches 14 bases. The CDR3 covers 15 residues. J lost 9 bases, V lost 4 bases, and 5 bases had no gene match. Germline values: CDR1 LGHDT, CDR2 YNNKEL (reference sequence). CDR3 DNA: TGTGCCAGCAGCCCGGGACTAGCGGGAGTTTTTGAGCAGTTCTTC. Encoded protein: CASSPGLAGVFEQFF.

This clonotype has just a few counts. The chain carries TRBV20-1 and TRBJ2-1; D is unresolved. There are 16 residues in the CDR3. V was pared by 2 bases and J by 3 bases, with 17 bases between. Germline CDR1 and CDR2: DFQATT and SNEGSKA (reference sequence). CDR3 protein: CSARPDRVRFYNEQFF. The CDR3 DNA follows: TGCAGTGCTAGACCAGATAGGGTGAGGTTCTACAATGAGCAGTTCTTC.

V gene TRBV5-4 combines with J gene TRBJ2-7; D is perhaps TRBD1 or TRBD2 (5 bases each). The V end lost 0 bases, the J end lost 0 bases, and 10 bases lay between the germline ends. CDR3 length: 15 amino acids. The germline gives CDR1 SGHNT, CDR2 YYREEE (reference sequence). The CDR3, as DNA: TGTGCCAGCAGCTTGGACGGGGCAAGCTCCTACGAGCAGTACTTC. The encoded protein is CASSLDGASSYEQYF.

This clonotype was counted many times. The chain employs TRBV14 and TRBJ2-3, with 9 bases lining up with TRBD2. Germline trimming cut 5 bases from V and 0 bases from J; bases unmatched to any gene: 6. The CDR3 has 16 amino acids. The germline V gene encodes CDR1 SGHDN and CDR2 FVKESK. The DNA of the CDR3 is TGTGCCAGCAGCGAGACTAGCGGTTTTAGCACAGATACGCAGTATTTT. It yields the protein CASSETSGFSTDTQYF.

This clonotype was picked up many times. The chain combines TRBV5-1 with TRBJ2-6; a possible D gene is TRBD2 (6 bases). Germline lookup yields CDR1 SGHRS and CDR2 YFSETQ. The CDR3 runs to 18 residues. V shed 0 bases and J shed 0 bases, with 13 bases lying between them. The CDR3 nucleotides read TGCGCCAGCAGCTTGGGCGGGACCGGTAACTCTGGGGCCAACGTCCTGACTTTC. It is translated as CASSLGGTGNSGANVLTF. Supplemented by reference TRBV5-1 and TRBJ2-6, the full variable domain reads KAGVTQTPRYLIKTRGQQVTLSCSPISGHRSVSWYQQTPGQGLQFLFEYFSETQRNKGNFPGRFSGRQFSNSRSEMNVSTLELGDSALYLCASSLGGTGNSGANVLTFGAGSRLTVL.